This is a list of T cell receptor beta chains from one sample in a study of blood T cell repertoires in COVID-19. The table came from immunoSEQ multiplex PCR; TCRdb's copy has only in-frame clones and leaves some out. The sample holds 200,000 to 250,000 clones, roughly nine tenths seen once. Material: peripheral blood. Receptors were obtained from a woman between 50 and 59 years old with COVID-19, enrolled during active disease. Both conserved end residues are part of each CDR3. The D gene is left open where the match is weak. Only part of the rows carry a size: once, few, many, or a class if the clone is expanded.

D gene	V gene	J gene	clone size	CDR3 DNA	CDR3 protein
.	TRBV5-1	TRBJ2-3	.	TGCGCCAGCAGCTTGCAGGGCCGCACAGATACGCAGTATTTT	CASSLQGRTDTQYF
TRBD1	TRBV28	TRBJ1-6	.	TGTGCCAGCAGTTTAAGGGGCCCAGGGGGTTCACCCCTCCACTTT	CASSLRGPGGSPLHF
.	TRBV27	TRBJ1-2	.	TGTGCCAGCAGTCTGAGGGAGCACTATGGCTACACCTTC	CASSLREHYGYTF
TRBD1	TRBV27	TRBJ2-5	.	TGTGCCAGCAGTACCCGGGACAGGGAGGAGACCCAGTACTTC	CASSTRDREETQYF
TRBD2	TRBV6-1	TRBJ2-5	.	TGTGCCAGCAGTGAAGTCGGGGGGGGAGAGACCCAGTACTTC	CASSEVGGGETQYF
TRBD1	TRBV7-2	TRBJ1-2	.	TGTGCCAGTACCCTTCAACCGGGACAGTATGGCTACACCTTC	CASTLQPGQYGYTF
.	TRBV12-5	TRBJ1-5	.	TGTGCTAGTGGTTTGGGAACAGGGAATCAGCCCCAGCATTTT	CASGLGTGNQPQHF
.	TRBV27	TRBJ1-2	.	TGTGCCAGCTTCGACACACGTACTAACTATGGCTACACCTTC	CASFDTRTNYGYTF
TRBD1	TRBV15	TRBJ1-3	.	TGTGCCACCAGCAGGAGACTCGACAGGGGGGGAAACACCATATATTTT	CATSRRLDRGGNTIYF
.	TRBV28	TRBJ1-2	.	TGTGCCACCTCGGTGATGGGGGGGTTCAACTATGGCTACACCTTC	CATSVMGGFNYGYTF
.	TRBV19	TRBJ1-4	.	TGTGCCAGTAGTCCGCAACAGGGTTCTAATGAAAAACTGTTTTTT	CASSPQQGSNEKLFF
.	TRBV6-6	TRBJ1-5	.	TGTGCCAGCAGTTACTCGGGGGGGGCAGGCCAGCCCCAGCATTTT	CASSYSGGAGQPQHF
.	TRBV29-1	TRBJ1-2	.	TGCAGCGCGCCGTCCACGGGAGGCGATGGCTACACCTTC	CSAPSTGGDGYTF
TRBD2	TRBV11-2	TRBJ2-7	.	TGTGCCAGCAGCTTACCGGGACTAGCGTCCTACGAGCAGTACTTC	CASSLPGLASYEQYF
TRBD1	TRBV19	TRBJ1-1	.	TGTGCCAGTAATGTGGGGACAGGGAGAACTGAAGCTTTCTTT	CASNVGTGRTEAFF
.	TRBV4-1	TRBJ2-4	.	TGCGCCAGCAGCTCCTCGGTAGCCAAAAACATTCAGTACTTC	CASSSSVAKNIQYF
.	TRBV5-1	TRBJ2-3	few	TGCGCCAGCAGCTCTGGACAGCACTATAGCACAGATACGCAGTATTTT	CASSSGQHYSTDTQYF
.	TRBV4-3	TRBJ1-2	.	TGCGCCAGCAGCCGCACTACAGGTGCTGGCTATGGCTACACCTTC	CASSRTTGAGYGYTF
.	TRBV4-1	TRBJ1-2	.	TGCGCCAGCAGCCAAGTAAGCTTCGGAGGCCACTATGGCTACACCTTC	CASSQVSFGGHYGYTF
.	TRBV28	TRBJ1-5	.	TGTGCCAGCAGTTTTACTCAGGGAAGCAATCAGCCCCAGCATTTT	CASSFTQGSNQPQHF
.	TRBV15	TRBJ1-2	.	TGTGCCACCAGAGAGAGGGGGGGGAATGGCTACACCTTC	CATRERGGNGYTF
TRBD1	TRBV25-1	TRBJ1-6	.	TGTGCCAGCAGGACCTTGACAGGGGGAGAATCACCCCTCCACTTT	CASRTLTGGESPLHF
TRBD1	TRBV5-6	TRBJ2-7	once	TGTGCCAGCAGCTTGCCCGGAACAGGGGTCTACGAGCAGTACTTC	CASSLPGTGVYEQYF
.	TRBV19	TRBJ2-6	once	TGTGCCAGTAGTCGGGACTCCTCCTCTGGGGCCAACGTCCTGACTTTC	CASSRDSSSGANVLTF
.	TRBV4-1	TRBJ1-2	.	TGCGCCAGCAGCCAGACTTCCAGGGGTTCCACTTATGGCTACACCTTC	CASSQTSRGSTYGYTF
.	TRBV27	TRBJ2-3	.	TGTGCCAGCAGTTTAGATCTACAGCCCACAGATACGCAGTATTTT	CASSLDLQPTDTQYF
.	TRBV12-1	TRBJ1-5	.	TGTGCCAGCAGCTTTGGGCCAAAGGGGGAGTGGGCTCAGCCCCAGCATTTT	CASSFGPKGEWAQPQHF
TRBD1	TRBV19	TRBJ1-3	.	TGTGCCAGTATCGGACAGGTGGCCACCATATATTTT	CASIGQVATIYF
TRBD2	TRBV19	TRBJ2-7	.	TGTGCCAGTAGCAAACCCGGACTAGCGGGGGGGCAGCAGTACTTC	CASSKPGLAGGQQYF
.	TRBV6-2/TRBV6-3	TRBJ2-6	.	TGTGCCAGCAGTTCGCGGCGCGCCGGGGCCAACGTCCTGACTTTC	CASSSRRAGANVLTF
.	TRBV6-2/TRBV6-3	TRBJ1-5	few	TGTGCCAGCAGCTTAGTTAGCAATCAGCCCCAGCATTTT	CASSLVSNQPQHF
.	TRBV7-9	TRBJ2-2	.	TGTGCCAGCAGCTCGTCGAGTGCCGGGGAGCTGTTTTTT	CASSSSSAGELFF
.	TRBV25-1	TRBJ2-1	.	TGTGCCAGCAGTGAAGGGGACTTTTACAATGAGCAGTTCTTC	CASSEGDFYNEQFF
TRBD1	TRBV30	TRBJ1-6	.	TGTGCCTGGAGTCCTGGGACAGCTGTTAATTCACCCCTCCACTTT	CAWSPGTAVNSPLHF
.	TRBV11-2	TRBJ2-7	.	TGTGCCAGCAGCCCCCGGGGAATGGGCTACGAGCAGTACTTC	CASSPRGMGYEQYF
TRBD1	TRBV28	TRBJ2-7	.	TGTGCCAGCAGCTGGGGACAGGGCTACGAGCAGTACTTC	CASSWGQGYEQYF
.	TRBV25-1	TRBJ1-2	.	TGTGCCAGCAGTGAGGTGTGGCCGGGTAGTGCTGGCTACACCTTC	CASSEVWPGSAGYTF
TRBD1	TRBV12-3/TRBV12-4	TRBJ2-7	.	TGTGCCAGCGGGGACAGGAGCTCCTACGAGCAGTACTTC	CASGDRSSYEQYF
.	TRBV5-1	TRBJ2-2	.	TGCGCCAGCAGCTTAGAGCATACCGGGGAGCTGTTTTTT	CASSLEHTGELFF
TRBD1	TRBV13	TRBJ1-5	few	TGTGCCAGCAGCTTAGGTGGACAGGGTCGCCAGCCCCAGCATTTT	CASSLGGQGRQPQHF
TRBD1	TRBV5-1	TRBJ2-3	.	TGCGCCAGCAGCTTGGCCGGGACAGCTAGCACAGATACGCAGTATTTT	CASSLAGTASTDTQYF
TRBD1	TRBV2	TRBJ1-1	.	TGTGCCAGCAGGGAGGGGGCGACGAACACTGAAGCTTTCTTT	CASREGATNTEAFF
.	TRBV6-5	TRBJ2-7	.	TGTGCCAGCAGTTCGCAGGGAAAGTTGGCCTACGAGCAGTACTTC	CASSSQGKLAYEQYF
.	TRBV11-3	TRBJ2-1	.	TGTGCCAGCAGCTTAGGAGGGTTTGCGCACAATGAGCAGTTCTTC	CASSLGGFAHNEQFF
TRBD1	TRBV6-5	TRBJ1-1	.	TGTGCCAGTACCCGCTCGGGGACAGCAACCACTGAAGCTTTCTTT	CASTRSGTATTEAFF
.	TRBV3-1/TRBV3-2	TRBJ1-3	few	TGTGCCAGCAGCCAACCTAGGAGCAGAAACACCATATATTTT	CASSQPRSRNTIYF
TRBD1	TRBV4-2	TRBJ2-3	many	TGTGCCAGCAGCCATGACATTACCGGACAGGTCACAGATACGCAGTATTTT	CASSHDITGQVTDTQYF
TRBD2	TRBV6-1	TRBJ2-1	.	TGTGCCAGCAGTGACAGGCGGGGGGGCCTGAGCTCCTACAATGAGCAGTTCTTC	CASSDRRGGLSSYNEQFF
.	TRBV5-4	TRBJ2-1	.	TGTGCCAGCAGTTCCCAAGCGACGACTAGGTCGCTTGAGCAGTTCTTC	CASSSQATTRSLEQFF
.	TRBV5-1	TRBJ1-3	.	TGCGCCAGCAGCTTGGCCACGGTCTCCTCTGGAAACACCATATATTTT	CASSLATVSSGNTIYF
.	TRBV5-1	TRBJ2-7	.	TGCGCCAGCAGCCCGGACACCTTCAAGCAGTACTTC	CASSPDTFKQYF
.	TRBV11-3	TRBJ1-3	.	TGTGCCAGCAGCTTAGATGGACTCTCTGGAAACACCATATATTTT	CASSLDGLSGNTIYF
.	TRBV7-8	TRBJ1-4	.	TGTGCCAGCAGCTTAGGACAGCTCGACAATGAAAAACTGTTTTTT	CASSLGQLDNEKLFF